This is a list of T cell receptor beta chains from one sample in a study of cytotoxic CD8 clonotypes in ibrutinib-treated CLL. The assay was immunoSEQ multiplex PCR, and TCRdb's table has in-frame clones only and misses some. Altogether about 140,000 clones are present, 91% being singletons, with the ten largest covering 10% to 14%. The specimen comprised PBMCs, sampled after 12 months of ibrutinib treatment. Receptors originate from a human donor with chronic lymphocytic leukemia. The CDR3 runs from the conserved cysteine through the conserved F or W. A D gene is named only where the DNA matches it firmly. A row's size may be missing; if present it is once, few, many or a size class.

j_call | v_call | clone_size | d_call | cdr3_aa | cdr3_nt
TRBJ2-3 | TRBV1 | - | - | CTSNRSTGTQYF | TGCACCAGCAACCGGAGCACGGGTACGCAGTATTTT
TRBJ2-1 | TRBV19 | - | - | CASSIVARNEQFF | TGTGCCAGTAGTATAGTGGCGCGGAATGAGCAGTTCTTC
TRBJ2-7 | TRBV10-1 | - | - | CASGRTPDITYEQYF | TGCGCCAGCGGGCGGACGCCCGATATTACCTACGAGCAGTACTTC
TRBJ2-6 | TRBV28 | - | - | CASSPGRPSGANVLTF | TGTGCCAGCAGTCCTGGGCGGCCTTCTGGGGCCAACGTCCTGACTTTC
TRBJ2-2 | TRBV11-2 | - | - | CASSSRRRENTGELFF | TGTGCCAGCAGCTCCCGAAGGAGGGAGAACACCGGGGAGCTGTTTTTT
TRBJ2-7 | TRBV30 | - | - | CAWSGRGNGEQYF | TGTGCCTGGAGTGGTAGGGGCAATGGCGAGCAGTACTTC
TRBJ2-2 | TRBV5-1 | - | TRBD2 | CASSPTSGRRTGELFF | TGCGCCAGCAGCCCGACTAGCGGGAGAAGGACCGGGGAGCTGTTTTTT
TRBJ1-2 | TRBV6-5 | - | - | CASRSQGFAYGYTF | TGTGCCAGCAGATCCCAGGGGTTCGCCTATGGCTACACCTTC
TRBJ2-1 | TRBV27 | - | TRBD2 | CASSLTRTSGRGHEQFF | TGTGCCAGCAGTTTAACAAGGACTAGCGGGAGGGGCCATGAGCAGTTCTTC
TRBJ1-5 | TRBV7-2 | - | TRBD1 | CASSTRQGGRQPQHF | TGTGCCAGCAGCACTAGACAGGGCGGCAGACAGCCCCAGCATTTT
TRBJ2-6 | TRBV28 | - | TRBD1 | CATHRDRAYPGANVLTF | TGTGCCACCCACCGGGACAGGGCTTATCCTGGGGCCAACGTCCTGACTTTC
TRBJ2-3 | TRBV28 | - | - | CAGQDRREATDTQYF | TGTGCCGGCCAGGACAGACGGGAGGCGACAGATACGCAGTATTTT
TRBJ2-7 | TRBV6-6 | - | TRBD2 | CASSPSGSYEQYF | TGTGCCAGCAGTCCTAGCGGCTCCTACGAGCAGTACTTC
TRBJ2-1 | TRBV7-2 | - | - | CASSFKGSNEQFF | TGTGCCAGCAGCTTTAAGGGGAGCAATGAGCAGTTCTTC
TRBJ1-1 | TRBV4-3 | - | - | CASSIQRGVGTEAFF | TGCGCCAGCAGCATTCAGAGGGGGGTCGGCACTGAAGCTTTCTTT
TRBJ1-3 | TRBV7-6 | - | - | CASSARDESAGNTIYF | TGTGCCAGCAGCGCCCGGGACGAAAGCGCTGGAAACACCATATATTTT
TRBJ2-5 | TRBV18 | - | - | CASSPPSDTQETQYF | TGTGCCAGCTCACCTCCTTCGGACACACAAGAGACCCAGTACTTC
TRBJ2-5 | TRBV6-5 | - | TRBD2 | CASRGTSGFETQYF | TGTGCCAGCAGGGGGACTAGCGGATTTGAGACCCAGTACTTC
TRBJ2-2 | TRBV7-3 | - | TRBD1 | CASSSQGDSPLNTGELFF | TGTGCCAGCAGCTCCCAAGGGGACAGTCCTTTGAACACCGGGGAGCTGTTTTTT
TRBJ2-2 | TRBV19 | - | TRBD1 | CASSPRQGIAGELFF | TGTGCCAGTAGTCCCCGACAGGGAATCGCCGGGGAGCTGTTTTTT
TRBJ2-7 | TRBV6-5 | once | TRBD2 | CASRRGLAFHEQYF | TGTGCCAGCAGACGGGGACTAGCCTTCCACGAGCAGTACTTC
TRBJ2-5 | TRBV27 | - | TRBD2 | CASSLTPSWTSRETQYF | TGTGCCAGCAGTTTAACCCCGTCTTGGACTAGTCGAGAGACCCAGTACTTC
TRBJ2-3 | TRBV9 | once | TRBD2 | CASSVTSSSTDTQYF | TGTGCCAGCAGCGTGACTAGCTCCAGCACAGATACGCAGTATTTT
TRBJ2-7 | TRBV7-9 | - | - | CASSPNPYEQYF | TGTGCCAGCAGCCCGAATCCGTACGAGCAGTACTTC
TRBJ2-1 | TRBV28 | - | TRBD2 | CASSFLGLVGNEQFF | TGTGCCAGCAGTTTCCTGGGACTAGTTGGGAATGAGCAGTTCTTC
TRBJ1-3 | TRBV18 | few | - | CASSPGTVSGNTIYF | TGTGCCAGCTCACCCGGGACGGTCTCTGGAAACACCATATATTTT
TRBJ2-7 | TRBV28 | - | TRBD2 | CASSLLAGGYEQYF | TGTGCCAGCAGTTTACTAGCGGGAGGATACGAGCAGTACTTC
TRBJ2-1 | TRBV29-1 | - | - | CSVEDNRWPIF | TGCAGCGTTGAAGATAACAGATGGCCGATCTTC
TRBJ1-5 | TRBV7-8 | - | - | CASSPTGAFDSNQPQHF | TGTGCCAGCAGCCCTACGGGCGCTTTTGATAGCAATCAGCCCCAGCATTTT
TRBJ2-7 | TRBV25-1 | - | - | CASTPRTDAYEQYF | TGTGCCAGCACTCCGAGGACCGATGCCTACGAGCAGTACTTC